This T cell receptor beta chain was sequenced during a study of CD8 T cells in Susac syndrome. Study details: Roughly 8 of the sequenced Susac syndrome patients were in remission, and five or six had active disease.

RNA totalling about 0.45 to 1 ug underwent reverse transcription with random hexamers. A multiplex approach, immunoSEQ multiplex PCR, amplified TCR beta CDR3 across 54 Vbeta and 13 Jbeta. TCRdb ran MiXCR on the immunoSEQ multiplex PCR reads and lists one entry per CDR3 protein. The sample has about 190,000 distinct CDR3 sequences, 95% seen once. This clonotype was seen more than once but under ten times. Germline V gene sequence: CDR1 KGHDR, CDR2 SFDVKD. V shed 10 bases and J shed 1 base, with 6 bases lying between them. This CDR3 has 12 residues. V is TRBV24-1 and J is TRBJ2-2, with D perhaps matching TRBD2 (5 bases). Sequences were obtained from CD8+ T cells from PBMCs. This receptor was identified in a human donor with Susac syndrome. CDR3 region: CATRENTGELFF. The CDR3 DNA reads TGTGCCACTCGGGAGAACACCGGGGAGCTGTTTTTT.